A single sample gave rise to the 24 T cell receptor beta chains below, sequenced in a study of blood T cell repertoires in COVID-19. Method: immunoSEQ multiplex PCR; TCRdb's copy keeps in-frame clones and lacks some. The sample gives some 120,000 clones, about nine tenths of which show up once; less than 5% is in the top ten. The sequenced sample consisted of peripheral blood. Receptors were obtained from a man between 60 and 70 years old with COVID-19, enrolled during active disease.

CDR3: CASSLAGGNEQFF. The CDR3 DNA follows: TGCGCCAGCAGCCTAGCGGGAGGTAATGAGCAGTTCTTC. V usage is TRBV10-1 and J usage is TRBJ2-1; 11 bases align to TRBD2. The CDR3 loop spans 13 amino acids. V trimming: 6 bases; J trimming: 7 bases; junction bases outside the gene matches: 2. Germline CDR1 reads WNHNN; CDR2 reads SYGVQD (reference sequence).

The rearrangement uses TRBV6-6 and TRBJ1-2; TRBD1 matches at 8 bases. V dropped 2 bases and J dropped 4; count of bases not matched to a gene: 6. The germline V gene encodes CDR1 MNHNY and CDR2 SVGAGI (reference sequence). There are 15 residues in the CDR3. CDR3 protein: CASSYPMDRAYGYTF. CDR3 DNA: TGTGCCAGCAGTTACCCTATGGACAGGGCCTATGGCTACACCTTC.

This chain links TRBV10-3 with TRBJ1-2; the match to TRBD1 covers 7 bases. Per germline, CDR1 ENHRY and CDR2 SYGVKD. The V segment lost 3 bases and the J segment 6 bases; nucleotides outside the gene matches: 10. The CDR3 has 15 amino acids. The CDR3, as DNA: TGTGCCATCAGTGAAGTGGACAGGACCCCTAATGGCTACACCTTC. It codes for CAISEVDRTPNGYTF.

This chain joins TRBV5-1 and TRBJ2-2; D possibly corresponds to TRBD2 (5 bases). The CDR3 totals 16 residues. Germline CDR1 and CDR2: SGHRS and YFSETQ. The V and J ends lost 0 bases and 0 bases respectively, with 9 bases between them. Here the CDR3 DNA reads TGCGCCAGCAGCTTGGAACTAGGGACGAACACCGGGGAGCTGTTTTTT. Its translation is CASSLELGTNTGELFF. Filled out from reference TRBV5-1 and TRBJ2-2, the complete variable domain reads KAGVTQTPRYLIKTRGQQVTLSCSPISGHRSVSWYQQTPGQGLQFLFEYFSETQRNKGNFPGRFSGRQFSNSRSEMNVSTLELGDSALYLCASSLELGTNTGELFFGEGSRLTVL.

This clone was detected once. The rearrangement links TRBV11-2 to TRBJ2-7; tentative D call: TRBD1 (5 bases). The V end was cut by 5 bases, the J end by 6 bases, with 20 bases between. The CDR3 sequence is 15 residues long. Germline-derived CDR1 and CDR2 are SGHAT and FQNNGV. The CDR3 DNA reads TGTGCCAGCAGCCCCCAGTCCCGGCAGGGTGGCGAGCAGTACTTC. Protein: CASSPQSRQGGEQYF. Full variable domain (missing parts from reference TRBV11-2 and TRBJ2-7): EAGVAQSPRYKIIEKRQSVAFWCNPISGHATLYWYQQILGQGPKLLIQFQNNGVVDDSQLPKDRFSAERLKGVDSTLKIQPAKLEDSAVYLCASSPQSRQGGEQYFGPGTRLTVT.

This rearrangement joins TRBV28 to TRBJ2-1; TRBD1 matches at 8 bases. The V segment lost 6 bases and the J segment 6 bases; nucleotides outside the gene matches: 7. Germline lookup yields CDR1 MDHEN and CDR2 SYDVKM. This CDR3 has 14 residues. The CDR3 spells CASSPGGAPNEQFF. The CDR3 nucleotides read TGTGCCAGCAGCCCAGGGGGCGCCCCCAATGAGCAGTTCTTC.

V and J are TRBV19 and TRBJ1-3; the D gene is possibly TRBD1 (6 bases). Germline V gives CDR1 LNHDA, CDR2 SQIVND (reference sequence). The V end lost 7 bases, the J end lost 2 bases, and 12 bases lay between the germline ends. The CDR3 covers 14 residues. The CDR3 region has the DNA TGTGCCAGTACCATCACAGGGCCTGGAAACACCATATATTTT. As protein: CASTITGPGNTIYF.

This CDR3 reads CASSLEEARETQYF. The CDR3 bases are TGCGCCAGCAGCTTGGAGGAGGCTAGGGAGACCCAGTACTTC. The J gene is TRBJ2-5, the V gene TRBV5-1, with TRBD2 as a possible D gene (5 bases). Germline V gives CDR1 SGHRS, CDR2 YFSETQ. V was pared by 0 bases and J by 5 bases, with 11 bases between. This CDR3 contains 14 residues.

The chain carries TRBV11-2 and TRBJ1-1, with 8 bases identical to TRBD1. The CDR3 runs to 15 residues. Germline CDR1 reads SGHAT; CDR2 reads FQNNGV. The V segment lost 1 base and the J segment 1 base; nucleotides outside the gene matches: 2. The DNA for the CDR3 is TGTGCCAGCAGCTTAGGTGGACAGGGGAACACTGAAGCTTTCTTT. Translated, it gives CASSLGGQGNTEAFF.

This chain connects TRBV3-1 (or the pseudogene TRBV3-2) to TRBJ1-5, with a tentative D call TRBD1 (5 bases). The CDR3 has 15 amino acids. V dropped 0 bases and J dropped 3 bases, with 9 bases sitting between them. Germline values: CDR1 LGHDT, CDR2 YNNKEL (reference sequence). The CDR3 spells CASSQDSGFNQPQHF. CDR3 DNA: TGTGCCAGCAGCCAAGACTCAGGGTTCAATCAGCCCCAGCATTTT.

The chain joins TRBV6-1 to TRBJ1-5; perhaps TRBD1 as D (6 bases). The CDR3 consists of 15 residues. In germline, CDR1 is MNHNS, CDR2 SASEGT. The V gene lost 2 bases and the J gene lost 5 bases, with 13 bases spanning the gap. The CDR3 sequence: CASSERDTLYQPQHF. The CDR3 DNA reads as TGTGCCAGCAGTGAAAGGGACACCCTCTATCAGCCCCAGCATTTT.

V usage is TRBV3-1 (or the pseudogene TRBV3-2) and J usage is TRBJ2-3; 12 bases line up with TRBD2. Germline CDR1 and CDR2: LGHDT and YNNKEL (reference sequence). The CDR3 is 15 residues long. The trim removed 3 bases at V and 7 bases at J, leaving 5 bases unmatched. This CDR3 reads CASSQTTSGSHTQYF. CDR3 sequence (DNA): TGTGCCAGCAGCCAGACGACTAGCGGGAGTCATACGCAGTATTTT.

The gene calls are TRBV30 and TRBJ1-4, with D unresolved. CDR1 is GTSNPN, CDR2 SVGIG, per germline (reference sequence). The CDR3 is 14 residues long. Trimming pared 0 bases from V and 2 bases from J, leaving 7 bases between. DNA of the CDR3: TGTGCCTGGAGTGTAAGTCGGACTAATGAAAAACTGTTTTTT. It translates to CAWSVSRTNEKLFF.

The V gene is TRBV5-4, the J gene TRBJ1-4; a possible D gene is TRBD1 (6 bases). Germline lookup yields CDR1 SGHNT and CDR2 YYREEE (reference sequence). Trimming took off 3 bases at V and 5 bases at J, with 14 bases between the two ends. There are 15 residues in the CDR3. For the CDR3, the DNA is TGTGCCAGCAGCTCTGGAAGGACAGAGAATGAAAAACTGTTTTTT. Translating it yields CASSSGRTENEKLFF.

This chain links TRBV7-3 with TRBJ1-3, with TRBD1 identical over 8 bases. The CDR3 consists of 14 residues. Germline CDR1 reads SGHTA; CDR2 reads FQGTGA. J was trimmed by 9 bases and V by 5 bases; bases with no gene match: 9. The chain's CDR3 is CASSPQDRVGTIYF. DNA of the CDR3: TGTGCCAGCAGCCCCCAGGACAGGGTCGGCACCATATATTTT.

Concerning this clone: Because the CDR3's place on the DNA is in doubt, the DNA is left out and the CDR3 is given as listed by TCRdb. J is TRBJ2-1 and V is TRBV5-1; the D call in the table, TRBD2, was not verified against the DNA. The germline gives CDR1 SGHRS, CDR2 YFSETQ. The CDR3 length equals 15 residues, ends included. This CDR3 reads CASSSRTHFGNEQFF.

The chain couples TRBV23-1 to TRBJ1-5; perhaps TRBD1 as D (5 bases). TRBV23-1 is an ORF, and what it does is uncertain. This CDR3 region has 16 residues. Deletions cut 4 bases from V and 4 bases from J, with 17 bases between. CDR3 nucleotides: TGCGCCAGCAGTCCGACTGCAGGGCTTGGTAATCAGCCCCAGCATTTT. Its protein is CASSPTAGLGNQPQHF.

This rearrangement joins TRBV25-1 to TRBJ2-1, with 11 bases that match TRBD2. This CDR3 is built from 15 residues. Germline V lookup: CDR1 MGHDK, CDR2 SYGVNS. J was trimmed by 3 bases and V by 4 bases; bases with no gene match: 2. As DNA, the CDR3 is TGTGCCAGCAGTGGACTAGCGGGAATCTACAATGAGCAGTTCTTC. This encodes CASSGLAGIYNEQFF.

The chain couples TRBV19 to TRBJ1-4; possibly TRBD1 for D (6 bases). This CDR3 spans 14 amino acids. From germline, CDR1 is LNHDA and CDR2 SQIVND (reference sequence). Trimming stripped 10 bases from V and 2 bases from J, with 14 bases between. CDR3 residues: CATKTGPTNEKLFF. The CDR3 coding sequence is TGTGCCACTAAAACAGGGCCGACTAATGAAAAACTGTTTTTT.

The chain carries TRBV6-2 or TRBV6-3 and TRBJ2-7; D not certain. This CDR3 has 16 residues. Germline CDR1 MNHEY, CDR2 SVGEGT. V dropped 0 bases and J dropped 0 bases, with 12 bases sitting between them. The CDR3 loop reads CASSYSRRPVSYEQYF. CDR3 in DNA: TGTGCCAGCAGTTACTCGCGGCGACCGGTCTCCTACGAGCAGTACTTC.

The chain is built from TRBV4-1 and TRBJ2-7; perhaps TRBD2 as D (7 bases). Trimming shortened V by 4 bases and J by 5 bases, and 21 bases separated the two germline ends. Germline V gives CDR1 MGHRA, CDR2 YSYEKL. The length of the CDR3 is 16 residues. CDR3 amino acids: CASSPGLRGAINEQYF. In nucleotides, the CDR3 is TGCGCCAGCAGCCCTGGGCTACGGGGGGCAATAAACGAGCAGTACTTC.

The table lists this clone with a count of one. The gene calls are TRBV6-5 and TRBJ1-2; D remains unclear. Looked up from germline, CDR1 is MNHEY and CDR2 is SVGAGI. V lost 5 bases to trimming and J lost 2 bases, with 9 bases between them. The length of the CDR3 is 13 residues. The CDR3 sequence is CASSRTPNYGYTF. CDR3 coding DNA: TGTGCCAGCAGTCGCACTCCAAACTATGGCTACACCTTC.

The chain has TRBV18 and TRBJ2-5, with 9 bases identical to TRBD2. Per the germline V gene, CDR1 is KGHSH and CDR2 is LQKENI. Trimming at V came to 5 bases and at J to 5 bases, leaving 6 bases not matched to a gene. The CDR3 has 14 residues. The CDR3 DNA is TGTGCCAGCTCATCGGGACTAGCAGGGGAGACCCAGTACTTC. Translation: CASSSGLAGETQYF.

This sequence joins TRBV10-1 and TRBJ2-7; D possibly corresponds to TRBD2 (6 bases). The CDR3 runs to 12 residues. Germline V gene data show CDR1 as WNHNN and CDR2 as SYGVQD (reference sequence). Trimming shortened V by 4 bases and J by 3 bases, and 7 bases separated the two germline ends. The CDR3 region has the DNA TGCGCCAGCAGTGCGGAGGGCTACGAGCAGTACTTC. The encoded protein is CASSAEGYEQYF.